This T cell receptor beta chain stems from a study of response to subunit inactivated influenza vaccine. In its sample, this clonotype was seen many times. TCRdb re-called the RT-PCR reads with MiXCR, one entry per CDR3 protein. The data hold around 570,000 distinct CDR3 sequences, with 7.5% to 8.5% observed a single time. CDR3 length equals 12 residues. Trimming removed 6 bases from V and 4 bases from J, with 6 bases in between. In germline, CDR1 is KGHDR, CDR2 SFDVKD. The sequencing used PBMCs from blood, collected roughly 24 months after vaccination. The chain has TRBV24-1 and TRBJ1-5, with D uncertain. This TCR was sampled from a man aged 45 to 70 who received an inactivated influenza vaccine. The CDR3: CATSISNQPQHF. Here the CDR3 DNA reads TGTGCCACCAGTATCAGTAATCAGCCCCAGCATTTT.